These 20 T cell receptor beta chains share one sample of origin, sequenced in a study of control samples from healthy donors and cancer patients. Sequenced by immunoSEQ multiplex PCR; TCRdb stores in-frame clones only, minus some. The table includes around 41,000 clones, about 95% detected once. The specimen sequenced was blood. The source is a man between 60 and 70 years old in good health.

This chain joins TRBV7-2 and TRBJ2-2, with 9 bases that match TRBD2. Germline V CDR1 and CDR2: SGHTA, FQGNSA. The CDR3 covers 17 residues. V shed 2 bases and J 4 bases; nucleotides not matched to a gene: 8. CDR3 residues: CASSLTRKAGGTGELFF. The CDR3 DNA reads TGTGCCAGCAGCTTAACCAGGAAAGCGGGAGGCACCGGGGAGCTGTTTTTT.

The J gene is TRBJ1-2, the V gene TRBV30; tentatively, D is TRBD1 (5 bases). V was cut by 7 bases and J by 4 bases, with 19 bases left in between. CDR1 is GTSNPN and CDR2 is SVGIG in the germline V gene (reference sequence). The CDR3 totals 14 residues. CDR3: CAYLGSGRGYGYTF. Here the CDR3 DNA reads TGTGCCTATCTTGGATCAGGGAGGGGCTATGGCTACACCTTC.

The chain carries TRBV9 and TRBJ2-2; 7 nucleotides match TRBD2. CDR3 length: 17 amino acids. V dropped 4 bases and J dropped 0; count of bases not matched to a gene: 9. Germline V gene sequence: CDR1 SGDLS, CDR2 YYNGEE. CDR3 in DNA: TGTGCCAGCAGCATCACTCCGGGGGGTTCGAACACCGGGGAGCTGTTTTTT. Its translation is CASSITPGGSNTGELFF.

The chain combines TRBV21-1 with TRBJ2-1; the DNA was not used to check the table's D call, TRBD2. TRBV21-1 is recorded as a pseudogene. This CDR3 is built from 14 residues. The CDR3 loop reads CASRGGSSYNEQFF. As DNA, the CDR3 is TGTGCCAGCCGGGGAGGCTCGAGCTACAATGAGCAGTTCTTC.

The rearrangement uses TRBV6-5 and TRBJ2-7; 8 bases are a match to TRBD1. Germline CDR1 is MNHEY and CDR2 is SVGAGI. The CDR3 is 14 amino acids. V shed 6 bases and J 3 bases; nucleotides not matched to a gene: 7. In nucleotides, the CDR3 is TGTGCCAGCAGATTCCCAGGGGGCAGCTACGAGCAGTACTTC. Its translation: CASRFPGGSYEQYF.

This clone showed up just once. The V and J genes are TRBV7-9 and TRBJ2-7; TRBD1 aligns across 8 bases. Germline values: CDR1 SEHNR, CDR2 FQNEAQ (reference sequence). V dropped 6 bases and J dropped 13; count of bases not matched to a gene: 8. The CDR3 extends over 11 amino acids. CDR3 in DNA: TGTGCCAGCAGTCTCGGACAGGGCACTTACTTC. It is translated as CASSLGQGTYF. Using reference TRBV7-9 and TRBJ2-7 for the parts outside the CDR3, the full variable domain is DTGVSQNPRHKITKRGQNVTFRCDPISEHNRLYWYRQTLGQGPEFLTYFQNEAQLEKSRLLSDRFSAERPKGSFSTLEIQRTEQGDSAMYLCASSLGQGTYFGPGTRLTVT.

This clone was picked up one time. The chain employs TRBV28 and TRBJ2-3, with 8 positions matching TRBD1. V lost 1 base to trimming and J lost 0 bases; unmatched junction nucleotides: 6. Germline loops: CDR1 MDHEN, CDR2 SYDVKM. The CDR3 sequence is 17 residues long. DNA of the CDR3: TGTGCCAGCAGTTTATCCGACAGGGGCATTAGCACAGATACGCAGTATTTT. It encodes CASSLSDRGISTDTQYF.

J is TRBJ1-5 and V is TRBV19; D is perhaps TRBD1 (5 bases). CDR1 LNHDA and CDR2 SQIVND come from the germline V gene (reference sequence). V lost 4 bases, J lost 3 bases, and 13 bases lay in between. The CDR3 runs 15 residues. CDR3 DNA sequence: TGTGCCAGTAGTACTTATACGGGGGACAATCAGCCCCAGCATTTT. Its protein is CASSTYTGDNQPQHF.

Written as DNA, the CDR3 is TGTGCCAGCAGTGAATTGGGTAATGAAAAACTGTTTTTT. Translating it yields CASSELGNEKLFF. The chain has TRBV25-1 and TRBJ1-4; D is undetermined. In germline, CDR1 is MGHDK, CDR2 SYGVNS. Between the trimmed V and J ends, which lost 1 base and 4 bases, there was a span of 4 bases. The CDR3 is 13 residues long.

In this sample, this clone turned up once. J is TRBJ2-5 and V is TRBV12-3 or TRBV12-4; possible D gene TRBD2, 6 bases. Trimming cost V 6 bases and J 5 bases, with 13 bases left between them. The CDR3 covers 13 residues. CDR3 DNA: TGTGCCAGCAGGCCGGACTACGGGGAGACCCAGTACTTC. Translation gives CASRPDYGETQYF.

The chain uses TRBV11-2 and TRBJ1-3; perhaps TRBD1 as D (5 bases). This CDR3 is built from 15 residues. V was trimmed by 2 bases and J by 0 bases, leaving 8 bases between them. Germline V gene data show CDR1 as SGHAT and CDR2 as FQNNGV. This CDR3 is CASSLRGHSGNTIYF. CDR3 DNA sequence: TGTGCCAGCAGCTTAAGGGGCCACTCTGGAAACACCATATATTTT.

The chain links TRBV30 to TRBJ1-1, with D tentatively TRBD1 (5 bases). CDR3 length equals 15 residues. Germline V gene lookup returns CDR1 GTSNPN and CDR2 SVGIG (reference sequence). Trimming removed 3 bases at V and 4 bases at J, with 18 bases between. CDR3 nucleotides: TGTGCCTGGAGCCCCGGAGGGGCCTTTGGCACTGAAGCTTTCTTT. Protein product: CAWSPGGAFGTEAFF.

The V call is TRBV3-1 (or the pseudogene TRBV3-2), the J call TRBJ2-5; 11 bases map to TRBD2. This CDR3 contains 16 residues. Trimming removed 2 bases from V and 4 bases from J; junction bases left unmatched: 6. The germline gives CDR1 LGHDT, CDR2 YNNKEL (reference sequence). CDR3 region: CASSQWGTSGGETQYF. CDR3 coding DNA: TGTGCCAGCAGCCAATGGGGGACTAGCGGAGGAGAGACCCAGTACTTC.

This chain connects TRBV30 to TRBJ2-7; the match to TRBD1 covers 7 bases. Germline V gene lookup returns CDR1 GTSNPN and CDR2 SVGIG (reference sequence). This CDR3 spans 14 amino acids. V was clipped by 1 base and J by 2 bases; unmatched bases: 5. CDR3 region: CAWSEGQDPYEQYF. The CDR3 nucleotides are TGTGCCTGGAGTGAAGGACAGGACCCCTACGAGCAGTACTTC.

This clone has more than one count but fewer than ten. The CDR3 sequence is CASSLGDRGHHYGYTF. The DNA for the CDR3 is TGTGCCAGCAGCTTAGGGGACAGGGGGCATCACTATGGCTACACCTTC. The chain carries TRBV7-9 and TRBJ1-2; the match to TRBD1 covers 12 bases. This CDR3 contains 16 residues. J was trimmed by 3 bases and V by 1 base; bases with no gene match: 3. CDR1 SEHNR and CDR2 FQNEAQ come from the germline V gene (reference sequence). The full variable domain, rest sourced from reference TRBV7-9 and TRBJ1-2, is DTGVSQNPRHKITKRGQNVTFRCDPISEHNRLYWYRQTLGQGPEFLTYFQNEAQLEKSRLLSDRFSAERPKGSFSTLEIQRTEQGDSAMYLCASSLGDRGHHYGYTFGSGTRLTVV.

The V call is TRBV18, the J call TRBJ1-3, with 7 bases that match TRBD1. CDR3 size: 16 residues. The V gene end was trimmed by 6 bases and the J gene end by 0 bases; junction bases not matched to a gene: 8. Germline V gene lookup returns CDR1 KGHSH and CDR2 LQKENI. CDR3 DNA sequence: TGTGCCAGCTCCCGACGGACAGGAGTCTCTGGAAACACCATATATTTT. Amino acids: CASSRRTGVSGNTIYF.

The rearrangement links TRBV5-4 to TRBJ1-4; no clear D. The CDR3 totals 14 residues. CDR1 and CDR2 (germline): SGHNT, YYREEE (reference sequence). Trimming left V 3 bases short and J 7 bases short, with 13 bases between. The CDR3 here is CASSSSWLGEKLFF. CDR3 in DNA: TGTGCCAGCAGCTCTAGTTGGCTTGGTGAAAAACTGTTTTTT.

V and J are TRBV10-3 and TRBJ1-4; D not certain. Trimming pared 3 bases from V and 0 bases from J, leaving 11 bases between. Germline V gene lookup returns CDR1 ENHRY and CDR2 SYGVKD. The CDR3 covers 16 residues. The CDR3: CAISDRVFATNEKLFF. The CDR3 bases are TGTGCCATCAGTGATAGGGTTTTTGCAACTAATGAAAAACTGTTTTTT.

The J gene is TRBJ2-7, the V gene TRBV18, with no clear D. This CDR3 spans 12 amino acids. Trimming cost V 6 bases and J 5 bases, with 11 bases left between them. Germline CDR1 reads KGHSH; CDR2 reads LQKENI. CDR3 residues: CASSPLGDEQYF. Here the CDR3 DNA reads TGTGCCAGCTCGCCCCTAGGCGACGAGCAGTACTTC. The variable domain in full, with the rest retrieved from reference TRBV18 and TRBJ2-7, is NAGVMQNPRHLVRRRGQEARLRCSPMKGHSHVYWYRQLPEEGLKFMVYLQKENIIDESGMPKERFSAEFPKEGPSILRIQQVVRGDSAAYFCASSPLGDEQYFGPGTRLTVT.

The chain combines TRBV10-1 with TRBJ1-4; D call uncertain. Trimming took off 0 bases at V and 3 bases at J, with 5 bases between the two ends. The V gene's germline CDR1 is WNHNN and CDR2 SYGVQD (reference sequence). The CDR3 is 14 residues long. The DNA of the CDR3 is TGCGCCAGCAGTGAGTCAAGATCTAATGAAAAACTGTTTTTT. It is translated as CASSESRSNEKLFF.